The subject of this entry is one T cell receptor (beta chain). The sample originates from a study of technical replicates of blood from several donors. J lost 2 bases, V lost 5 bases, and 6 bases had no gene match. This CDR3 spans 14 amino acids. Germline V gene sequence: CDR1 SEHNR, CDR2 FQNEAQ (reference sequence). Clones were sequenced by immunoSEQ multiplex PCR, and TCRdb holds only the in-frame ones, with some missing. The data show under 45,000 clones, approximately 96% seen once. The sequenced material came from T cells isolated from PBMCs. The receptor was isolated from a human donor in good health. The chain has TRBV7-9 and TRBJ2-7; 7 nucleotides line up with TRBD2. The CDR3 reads CASSRGLVPYEQYF. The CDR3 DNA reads TGTGCCAGCAGCCGAGGACTAGTTCCCTACGAGCAGTACTTC.